This T cell receptor (beta chain) was identified in a study of T cell repertoires in cytomegalovirus infection. Turning to the study itself: In public TCR beta signatures, there were indications of both CMV infection and matching HLA type. Findings and limits, study-wide: Ex vivo responses were dominated by HLA-C-restricted CMV-specific TCR beta clonotypes. Summed frequency of public TCR beta families distinguished CMV carriers with the relevant HLA.

TCRdb reanalysed the reads using MiXCR and keeps one entry per CDR3 protein. The sample includes some 310,000 distinct CDR3 sequences, about 25% of them seen just once. The table lists this clonotype with a few counts. What it binds is unknown. The starting material was cultured PBMCs, obtained from culture after CMV antigen stimulation. The sequence was obtained from a human donor in good health (CMV status not recorded). Some clones in this sample may be carry-over from other donors' samples.

This CDR3 reads CASSTGPSYNEQFF. The CDR3 nucleotides read TGTGCCAGCAGTACAGGGCCCTCCTACAATGAGCAGTTCTTC. The chain uses TRBV28 and TRBJ2-1; D might be TRBD1 (6 bases). Trimming took 5 bases from V and 0 from J, leaving 8 bases between them. The CDR3 length is 14 residues. Germline lookup yields CDR1 MDHEN and CDR2 SYDVKM.